The present T cell receptor (beta chain) was sequenced within a study of T cell responses to AZD1222 COVID-19 vaccine. As concerns this clone: What it binds is unknown.

The CDR3 runs 14 residues. The J segment lost 4 bases and the V segment lost 4 bases, leaving 4 bases of the junction unmatched. General study findings and limits: Females made up more of the donors, who were largely white British, and clonal diversity may have come out too low. A reported finding is that nearly half of spike-specific TCRs target unmutated variant regions.

Sequenced by immunoSEQ multiplex PCR; TCRdb stores in-frame clones only, minus some. This sample has approximately 170,000 clones, with 80% to 90% found just once. This chain uses TRBV5-3 with TRBJ1-2; 10 nucleotides match TRBD1. Being an ORF, TRBV5-3 has a function that is uncertain. The material was peripheral blood, obtained on day 0 of AZD1222 vaccination. The source of this sequence is an adult in good health. CDR3 region: CARSGDRGSYGYTF. CDR3 bases: TGTGCCAGAAGCGGGGACAGGGGAAGCTATGGCTACACCTTC.